The clone carrying this T cell receptor beta chain has a single count. V was cut by 3 bases and J by 10 bases, with 16 bases left in between. Germline CDR1 and CDR2: KGHSH and LQKENI. This CDR3 has 14 amino acids. TCRdb's copy holds only in-frame clones and misses some; the assay was immunoSEQ multiplex PCR. This table has approximately 530,000 clones, 95% to 96% appearing once. These data come from a study of shared clonotypes between healthy human individuals. Sample: naive CD4+ T cells sorted from blood. Specified subset: CD45RA+ positively selected. V gene TRBV18 combines with J gene TRBJ1-5, with D uncertain. The origin of this receptor is a woman aged 30 to 39 in good health. The CDR3, as DNA: TGTGCCAGCTCACCGGCAGGACCCGTCCGTCCCCAGCATTTT. Protein: CASSPAGPVRPQHF.